One and the same sample provided the 26 T cell receptor beta chains below, sequenced in a study of shared clonotypes between healthy human individuals. The method was immunoSEQ multiplex PCR; TCRdb's version includes in-frame clones alone and lacks a portion of them. This repertoire shows hundreds of thousands of clones, 76% found once; its top ten account for 10% to 15%. Sequenced material: PBMCs. The receptors originated from a middle-aged woman in good health. Some clones in this sample may be carry-over from other donors' samples.

The rearrangement uses TRBV5-4 and TRBJ2-2; D remains unclear. Germline V gene data show CDR1 as SGHNT and CDR2 as YYREEE (reference sequence). Trimming removed 0 bases at V and 7 bases at J, with 16 bases between. The CDR3 contains 16 residues. CDR3 in amino acids: CASSLAEELPSGELFF. CDR3 coding DNA: TGTGCCAGCAGCTTGGCTGAGGAGCTCCCCAGCGGGGAGCTGTTTTTT.

This clone has a handful of counts. The chain joins TRBV30 to TRBJ2-1; the D is unclear. The CDR3 loop spans 13 amino acids. Germline CDR1 GTSNPN, CDR2 SVGIG (reference sequence). V was clipped by 0 bases and J by 5 bases, with 8 bases between them. In DNA, the CDR3 is TGTGCCTGGAGTGTTGGATGGGACAATGAGCAGTTCTTC. Translating it yields CAWSVGWDNEQFF.

Ten or more counts support this clone. V is TRBV6-5 and J is TRBJ2-2; TRBD2 might be the D (5 bases). Trimming removed 5 bases at V and 0 bases at J, with 10 bases between. The germline gives CDR1 MNHEY, CDR2 SVGAGI. The CDR3 loop spans 15 amino acids. CDR3 protein: CASSIRTANTGELFF. The CDR3 DNA follows: TGTGCCAGCAGTATCCGGACTGCGAACACCGGGGAGCTGTTTTTT.

This clone occurred a few times. CDR3 loop: CASSESGTGGQYGYTF. CDR3 coding DNA: TGTGCCAGCAGTGAATCAGGGACAGGGGGCCAGTATGGCTACACCTTC. The gene calls are TRBV25-1 and TRBJ1-2, with 12 bases that match TRBD1. This CDR3 comprises 16 residues. V lost 1 base and J lost 5; bases outside the gene matches: 5. The germline V gene encodes CDR1 MGHDK and CDR2 SYGVNS.

This clone was recorded only once. The rearrangement links TRBV30 to TRBJ1-1; tentative D call: TRBD1 (6 bases). Germline V gene data show CDR1 as GTSNPN and CDR2 as SVGIG (reference sequence). This CDR3 comprises 13 residues. Trimming removed 0 bases from V and 4 bases from J, with 9 bases in between. CDR3 nucleotides: TGTGCCTGGAGTGTTTGGACAGCCACTGAAGCTTTCTTT. Its translation is CAWSVWTATEAFF.

About this clone: Since a far larger clone is one base different, this is likely a read error. V gene TRBV7-2 combines with J gene TRBJ2-3; 12 bases are shared with TRBD2. The length of the CDR3 is 18 residues. The junction had 12 bases not matched to a gene; V was cut back by 5 bases and J by 3 bases. The germline gives CDR1 SGHTA, CDR2 FQGNSA. CDR3 loop: CASSLVLAGGPRTDTQYF. CDR3 coding DNA: TGTGCCAGCAGCCTCGTGCTAGCGGGAGGGCCCAGAACAGATACGCAGTATTTT.

The chain combines TRBV28 with TRBJ2-7; tentative D call: TRBD2 (6 bases). The CDR3 length is 13 residues. CDR1 MDHEN and CDR2 SYDVKM come from the germline V gene. Trimming took off 5 bases at V and 7 bases at J, with 15 bases between the two ends. DNA for the CDR3: TGTGCCAGCAGTCCCACTAGCACGGGGGAGCAGTACTTC. As protein: CASSPTSTGEQYF.

This clone was picked up a small number of times. J is TRBJ1-3 and V is TRBV6-1, with D unclear. This CDR3 region has 13 residues. Trimming took 6 bases from V and 0 from J, leaving 6 bases between them. CDR1 is MNHNS and CDR2 is SASEGT in the germline V gene. The CDR3 sequence: CASRITSGNTIYF. For the CDR3, the DNA is TGTGCCAGCAGGATCACCTCTGGAAACACCATATATTTT.

In regard to this clone: Possible read error: a much larger clone is one base away. Because it lacks the conserved phenylalanine or tryptophan at the end, this CDR3 is likely a read error. This sequence joins TRBV7-2 and TRBJ2-2; D unclear. The V end was cut by 1 base, the J end by 7 bases, with 7 bases between. This CDR3 spans 13 amino acids. CDR1 is SGHTA and CDR2 is FQGNSA in the germline V gene. The CDR3, as DNA: TGTGCCAGCAGCTTAGGGTCAAACGGGGAGCTGTTTCTT. It translates to CASSLGSNGELFL.

Details on this clone: This sequence may be a read error, since a much larger clone differs from it by one base. The chain links TRBV10-3 to TRBJ2-2; the D gene is possibly TRBD2 (5 bases). CDR1 is ENHRY and CDR2 is SYGVKD in the germline V gene. The CDR3 is 12 residues long. The CDR3 spells CAISPNTGEPFF. DNA for the CDR3: TGTGCCATCAGCCCCAACACCGGGGAGCCGTTTTTT.

The gene calls are TRBV9 and TRBJ2-7; possible D gene TRBD2, 6 bases. The CDR3 runs to 14 residues. Between the trimmed V and J ends, which lost 1 base and 5 bases, there was a span of 13 bases. Germline lookup yields CDR1 SGDLS and CDR2 YYNGEE. This CDR3 reads CASSVLGGNHEQYF. For the CDR3, the DNA is TGTGCCAGCAGCGTACTGGGAGGTAACCACGAGCAGTACTTC.

In this sample, this clone turned up a few times. The rearrangement joins TRBV7-9 to TRBJ1-3; D uncertain. This CDR3 spans 14 amino acids. The germline CDR1 and CDR2 sequences are SEHNR and FQNEAQ (reference sequence). The V and J ends lost 1 base and 7 bases respectively, with 11 bases between them. CDR3 region: CASSLDAAPNTIYF. The CDR3 region has the DNA TGTGCCAGCAGCTTAGACGCTGCCCCCAACACCATATATTTT.

CDR3 amino acids: CASSPGDYGYTF. CDR3 bases: TGCGCCAGCAGCCCAGGGGACTATGGCTACACCTTC. The chain has TRBV4-1 and TRBJ1-2, with D maybe TRBD1 (6 bases). Trimming took off 4 bases at V and 3 bases at J, with 6 bases between the two ends. Germline V lookup: CDR1 MGHRA, CDR2 YSYEKL. The CDR3 loop spans 12 amino acids.

This clone was seen only a few times. The gene calls are TRBV7-2 and TRBJ1-2; no reliable D call. Germline V gene data show CDR1 as SGHTA and CDR2 as FQGNSA. The CDR3 loop spans 14 amino acids. The V end lost 5 bases, the J end lost 4 bases, and 14 bases lay between the germline ends. CDR3 protein: CASSPGKQAYGYTF. CDR3 nucleotide sequence: TGTGCCAGCAGCCCGGGCAAGCAGGCCTATGGCTACACCTTC.

V usage is TRBV7-8 and J usage is TRBJ2-2, with D unclear. Trimming shortened V by 0 bases and J by 6 bases, and 5 bases separated the two germline ends. The length of the CDR3 is 13 residues. Per the germline V gene, CDR1 is SGHVS and CDR2 is FQNEAQ. The CDR3 reads CASSLAPPGELFF. CDR3 in DNA: TGTGCCAGCAGCTTAGCCCCCCCCGGGGAGCTGTTTTTT.

Written as DNA, the CDR3 is TGTGCCAGCTCAATAATCCGGGGGAAAAACACTGAAGCTTTCTTT. Its translation is CASSIIRGKNTEAFF. The chain links TRBV18 to TRBJ1-1; possible D gene TRBD1, 5 bases. The CDR3 loop spans 15 amino acids. Germline CDR1 reads KGHSH; CDR2 reads LQKENI. V was pared by 5 bases and J by 2 bases, with 15 bases between.

This clone was detected only once. This CDR3 reads CASSPHVSGKNEQFF. The CDR3 DNA reads TGTGCCAGCAGCCCCCATGTTAGCGGTAAAAATGAGCAGTTCTTC. The chain is built from TRBV9 and TRBJ2-1; D may be TRBD2 (6 bases). Per the germline V gene, CDR1 is SGDLS and CDR2 is YYNGEE. Trimming took 4 bases from V and 7 from J, leaving 18 bases between them. This CDR3 has 15 residues.

J is TRBJ1-2 and V is TRBV19; D may be TRBD1 (5 bases). This CDR3 is built from 14 residues. Trimming took off 4 bases at V and 2 bases at J, with 11 bases between the two ends. CDR1 and CDR2 (germline): LNHDA, SQIVND (reference sequence). CDR3 sequence: CASSKGPENYGYTF. The CDR3 DNA sequence: TGTGCCAGTAGTAAGGGGCCCGAAAACTATGGCTACACCTTC.

The chain has TRBV18 and TRBJ2-3; 7 bases align to TRBD1. This CDR3 comprises 12 residues. J lost 14 bases, V lost 3 bases, and 8 bases had no gene match. CDR1 is KGHSH, CDR2 LQKENI, per germline. CDR3 amino acids: CASSPTGAVSYF. The CDR3 coding sequence is TGTGCCAGCTCACCCACAGGGGCCGTCTCGTATTTT.

The chain is built from TRBV19 and TRBJ2-7; D gene ambiguous. Germline values: CDR1 LNHDA, CDR2 SQIVND (reference sequence). The CDR3 has 13 residues. The V and J ends lost 4 bases and 0 bases respectively, with 7 bases between them. CDR3 residues: CASSTVASYEQYF. CDR3 nucleotide sequence: TGTGCCAGTAGTACCGTTGCCTCCTACGAGCAGTACTTC.

The chain links TRBV30 to TRBJ1-6, with 10 bases fitting TRBD1. V was clipped by 3 bases and J by 10 bases; unmatched bases: 3. Per the germline V gene, CDR1 is GTSNPN and CDR2 is SVGIG (reference sequence). This CDR3 has 13 amino acids. CDR3 amino acids: CAWRGQGSSPLHF. CDR3 DNA sequence: TGTGCCTGGAGGGGACAGGGGTCATCACCCCTCCACTTT. Looking up the rest from reference TRBV30 and TRBJ1-6 gives the full variable domain: SQTIHQWPATLVQPVGSPLSLECTVEGTSNPNLYWYRQAAGRGLQLLFYSVGIGQISSEVPQNLSASRPQDRQFILSSKKLLLSDSGFYLCAWRGQGSSPLHFGNGTRLTVT.

The rearrangement links TRBV7-9 to TRBJ2-5; a weak D match, TRBD2 (6 bases). Germline V gene lookup returns CDR1 SEHNR and CDR2 FQNEAQ (reference sequence). This CDR3 spans 13 amino acids. The ends were cut back, 9 bases at V and 7 bases at J, with 18 bases in the middle. In DNA, the CDR3 is TGTGCCAGTGATGAGGTTTACGGGGGGACCCAGTACTTC. As protein: CASDEVYGGTQYF.

J is TRBJ2-2 and V is TRBV30; a weak D match, TRBD2 (6 bases). CDR3 length: 13 residues. V was trimmed by 5 bases and J by 4 bases, leaving 11 bases between them. The germline CDR1 and CDR2 sequences are GTSNPN and SVGIG (reference sequence). CDR3 sequence reads: CAWAGLCTGELFF. The DNA for the CDR3 is TGTGCCTGGGCGGGGTTGTGCACCGGGGAGCTGTTTTTT. Based on the CDR3 plus reference TRBV30 and TRBJ2-2, the full variable domain is SQTIHQWPATLVQPVGSPLSLECTVEGTSNPNLYWYRQAAGRGLQLLFYSVGIGQISSEVPQNLSASRPQDRQFILSSKKLLLSDSGFYLCAWAGLCTGELFFGEGSRLTVL.

This chain joins TRBV5-1 and TRBJ2-7, with 9 bases identical to TRBD2. V shed 0 bases and J 2 bases; nucleotides not matched to a gene: 12. The germline V gene encodes CDR1 SGHRS and CDR2 YFSETQ. The CDR3 sequence is 18 residues long. The CDR3 protein is CASSLEGKAGGPTYEQYF. The CDR3 bases are TGCGCCAGCAGCTTGGAGGGTAAGGCGGGAGGGCCGACCTACGAGCAGTACTTC.

The table lists this clone with many counts. The sample contains more than one DNA sequence encoding this CDR3. The V gene is TRBV7-3, the J gene TRBJ2-2; tentatively, D is TRBD1 (6 bases). V dropped 4 bases and J dropped 4 bases, with 10 bases sitting between them. This CDR3 has 14 residues. Looked up from germline, CDR1 is SGHTA and CDR2 is FQGTGA. The CDR3 sequence is CASSSGQITGELFF. CDR3 DNA sequence: TGTGCCAGCAGCTCCGGACAGATCACCGGGGAGCTGTTTTTT.

The chain combines TRBV7-2 with TRBJ2-5; 10 nucleotides agree with TRBD2. The V and J ends lost 5 bases and 3 bases, in that order; junction bases with no gene match: 9. Per the germline V gene, CDR1 is SGHTA and CDR2 is FQGNSA. The CDR3 has 16 amino acids. The DNA of the CDR3 is TGTGCCAGCAGCACAGTAGCGGGAGGAATGGAAGAGACCCAGTACTTC. Protein product: CASSTVAGGMEETQYF.